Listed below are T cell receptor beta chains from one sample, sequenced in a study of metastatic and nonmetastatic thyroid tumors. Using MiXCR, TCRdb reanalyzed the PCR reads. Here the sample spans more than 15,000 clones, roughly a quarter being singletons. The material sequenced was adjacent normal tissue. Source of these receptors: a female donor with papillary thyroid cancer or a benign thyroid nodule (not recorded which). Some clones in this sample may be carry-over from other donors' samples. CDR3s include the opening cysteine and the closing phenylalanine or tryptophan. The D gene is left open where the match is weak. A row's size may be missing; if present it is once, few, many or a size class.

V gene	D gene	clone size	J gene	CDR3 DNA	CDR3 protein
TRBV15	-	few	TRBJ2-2	TGTGCCACCAGCAGGGGGCAAAGTTCCGGGGAGCTGTTTTTT	CATSRGQSSGELFF
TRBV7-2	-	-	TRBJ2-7	TGTGCCAGCAGCTTAAAGGGGACTGTCGCCTACGAGCAGTACTTC	CASSLKGTVAYEQYF
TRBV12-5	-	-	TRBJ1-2	TGTGCTAGTGGGAATATCGTTATAGGTACAGGGTCTGGCTACACCTTC	CASGNIVIGTGSGYTF
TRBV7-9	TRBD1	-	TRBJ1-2	TGTGCCAGCAGCGGCAGGGGGTCAGGGAATGGCTACACCTTC	CASSGRGSGNGYTF
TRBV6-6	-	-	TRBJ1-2	TGTGCCAGCAGTTACTCTTCCGGTCACTATGGCTACACCTTC	CASSYSSGHYGYTF
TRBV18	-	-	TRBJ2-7	TGTGCCAGCTCATCTAAGGCAGGGGCGTACGAGCAGTACTTC	CASSSKAGAYEQYF
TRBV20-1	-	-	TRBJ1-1	TGCAGTGCTAGGTCCCCGAACACTGAAGCTTTCTTT	CSARSPNTEAFF
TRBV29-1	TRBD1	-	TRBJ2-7	TGCAGCGTTCCCGGGACAGACAATTACGAGCAGTACTTC	CSVPGTDNYEQYF
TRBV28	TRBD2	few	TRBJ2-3	TGTGCCAGCAGTCCACTAGCGGGAGTAAGAGATACGCAGTATTTT	CASSPLAGVRDTQYF
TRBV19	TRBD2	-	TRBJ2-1	TGTGCCAGTAGTCATGGGACTAGCGGTGCGCAGTTCTTC	CASSHGTSGAQFF
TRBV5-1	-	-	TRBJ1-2	TGCGCCAGCAGCTTGTCACCCACAGGGAATGGCTACACCTTC	CASSLSPTGNGYTF
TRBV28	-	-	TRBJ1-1	TGTGCCAGCAGTTTCCTCGGATTAGCTTTCTTT	CASSFLGLAFF
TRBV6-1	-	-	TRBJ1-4	TGTGCCAGCAGATCGGGAGGGGGGGATGAAAAACTGTTTTTT	CASRSGGGDEKLFF
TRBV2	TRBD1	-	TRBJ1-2	TGTGCCAGCAGCCAACTAACCGGCACGGGACAGGGGGCGGGTGGCTACACCTTC	CASSQLTGTGQGAGGYTF
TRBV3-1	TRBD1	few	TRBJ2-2	TGTGCCAGCAGCCCCAGACAGGGGCCGACCGGGGAGCTGTTTTTT	CASSPRQGPTGELFF
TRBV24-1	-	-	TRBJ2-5	TGTGCCACCAGGGCCCGGTTGCACGGGGAGACCCAGTACTTC	CATRARLHGETQYF
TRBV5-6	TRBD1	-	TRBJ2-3	TGTGCCAGCAGCCTAAAGGGACAGGGGATGAGGGATACGCAGTATTTT	CASSLKGQGMRDTQYF
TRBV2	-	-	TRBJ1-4	TGTGCCAGCAGTGCAGACGGACCCGCAACTAATGAAAAACTGTTTTTT	CASSADGPATNEKLFF
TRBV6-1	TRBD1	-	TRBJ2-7	TGTGCCAGCAGTGAGGACAGGATGTACGAGCAGTACTTC	CASSEDRMYEQYF
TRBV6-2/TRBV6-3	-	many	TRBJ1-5	TGTGCCAGCGGATACAGGGATAATCAGCCCCAGCATTTT	CASGYRDNQPQHF
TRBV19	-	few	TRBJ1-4	TGTGCCAGTAGTATACGGCAGGTTAATGAAAAACTGTTTTTT	CASSIRQVNEKLFF
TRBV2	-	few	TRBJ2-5	TGTGCCAGCAGCGAGGGGATCCAAGAGACCCAGTACTTC	CASSEGIQETQYF